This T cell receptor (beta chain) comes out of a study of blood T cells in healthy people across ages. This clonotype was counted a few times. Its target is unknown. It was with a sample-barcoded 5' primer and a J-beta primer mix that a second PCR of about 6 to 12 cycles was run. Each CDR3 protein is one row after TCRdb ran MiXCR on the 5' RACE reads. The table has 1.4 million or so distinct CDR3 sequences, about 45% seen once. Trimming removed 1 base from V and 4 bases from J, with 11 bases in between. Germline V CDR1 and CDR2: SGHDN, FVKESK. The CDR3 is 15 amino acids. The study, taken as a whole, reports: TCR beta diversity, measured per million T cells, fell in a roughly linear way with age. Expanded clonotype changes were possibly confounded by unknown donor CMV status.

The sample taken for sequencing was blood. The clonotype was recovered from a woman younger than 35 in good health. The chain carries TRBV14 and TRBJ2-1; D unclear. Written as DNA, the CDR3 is TGTGCCAGCAGCCAAGTTGGACGTACTTACAATGAGCAGTTCTTC. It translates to CASSQVGRTYNEQFF. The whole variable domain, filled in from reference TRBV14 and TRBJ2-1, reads EAGVTQFPSHSVIEKGQTVTLRCDPISGHDNLYWYRRVMGKEIKFLLHFVKESKQDESGMPNNRFLAERTGGTYSTLKVQPAELEDSGVYFCASSQVGRTYNEQFFGPGTRLTVL.